This is a list of T cell receptor beta chains from one sample in a study of identical twins. Using its own MiXCR run on the 5' RACE reads, TCRdb lists one record per CDR3 protein. The sample holds about 250,000 distinct CDR3 sequences; approximately 8.3% are singletons and the top ten take about 3%. These data were also filed under a second study, of yellow fever vaccine responses in identical twins.

Material for sequencing was CD8+ T cells sorted from blood. The origin of the receptors is a woman under 30 in good health. The CDR3 runs from the conserved cysteine through the conserved F or W. The order of the fields is D gene, clone size, J gene, V gene, CDR3 DNA, CDR3 protein. A D gene is named only where the DNA matches it firmly. Rows give clone size only sometimes, using once, few, many, or a class for an expanded clone.

D: -; size: few; J: TRBJ2-1; V: TRBV27; DNA: TGTGCCAGCAGTTTGACCTGGTGGCGCAGGCTCAACAATGAGCAGTTCTTC; CDR3: CASSLTWWRRLNNEQFF
D: TRBD1; size: few; J: TRBJ2-7; V: TRBV20-1; DNA: TGCAGTGCTAGAGATTTGGGCCCTCGGGGACAGGGGCCCGAGCAGTACTTC; CDR3: CSARDLGPRGQGPEQYF
D: TRBD1; size: few; J: TRBJ1-1; V: TRBV10-3; DNA: TGTGCCATCAGTGGACAGGGAAACACTGAAGCTTTCTTT; CDR3: CAISGQGNTEAFF
D: TRBD2; size: -; J: TRBJ2-1; V: TRBV27; DNA: TGTGCCAGCAATACGGGGGCTAGCGGGACTTACTACAATGAGCAGTTCTTC; CDR3: CASNTGASGTYYNEQFF
D: -; size: many; J: TRBJ2-1; V: TRBV7-8; DNA: TGTGCCAGCAGCTTACGGGAGTTGGATGGCAATGAGCAGTTCTTC; CDR3: CASSLRELDGNEQFF
D: -; size: -; J: TRBJ2-6; V: TRBV21-1; DNA: TGTGCCAGCAGCAAACCGGAGGACGACTCTCTGGGGGCCAACGTCCTGACTTTC; CDR3: CASSKPEDDSLGANVLTF
D: TRBD1; size: few; J: TRBJ2-7; V: TRBV6-2/TRBV6-3; DNA: TGTGCCAGCACCTCCGGGACAGTTGCCTACGAGCAGTACTTC; CDR3: CASTSGTVAYEQYF
D: -; size: -; J: TRBJ2-7; V: TRBV6-2/TRBV6-3; DNA: TGTGCCAGCAGTTACCCGTGGGGAAATAATAGGTACGAGCAGTACTTC; CDR3: CASSYPWGNNRYEQYF
D: -; size: few; J: TRBJ1-1; V: TRBV25-1; DNA: TGTGCCAGCAGTGAAGATCACGACTATGCTGAAGCTTTCTTT; CDR3: CASSEDHDYAEAFF
D: -; size: -; J: TRBJ2-1; V: TRBV6-2/TRBV6-3; DNA: TGTGCCAGCAAGGCGCTAGCTGAATACAATGAGCAGTTCTTC; CDR3: CASKALAEYNEQFF
D: TRBD2; size: -; J: TRBJ2-1; V: TRBV20-1; DNA: TGCAGTGCTAGAGTACTAGCGGTGTATGAGCAGTTCTTC; CDR3: CSARVLAVYEQFF
D: -; size: -; J: TRBJ2-2; V: TRBV20-1; DNA: TGCAGTGCTAGAGACCCCCGCGGGGATTGGACCGGGGAGCTGTTTTTT; CDR3: CSARDPRGDWTGELFF
D: TRBD1; size: -; J: TRBJ2-3; V: TRBV5-1; DNA: TGCGCCAGCAGCTTGAAACTTACCGGGACAGGGTTTAAAGATACGCAGTATTTT; CDR3: CASSLKLTGTGFKDTQYF
D: -; size: many; J: TRBJ1-5; V: TRBV4-3; DNA: TGCGCCAGCAGCCAAGAGCGTAAGCCGCCCCAGCATTTT; CDR3: CASSQERKPPQHF
D: TRBD2; size: -; J: TRBJ2-3; V: TRBV5-4; DNA: TGTGCCAGCAGCTTGGGACTAGCGGGGGCCCTTACGAGCGCAGATACGCAGTATTTT; CDR3: CASSLGLAGALTSADTQYF
D: TRBD1; size: -; J: TRBJ2-1; V: TRBV2; DNA: TGTGCCAGCAGTTGGGAACCGGGACAGATGCCCGTTGTGGGGCAGTTCTTC; CDR3: CASSWEPGQMPVVGQFF
D: -; size: -; J: TRBJ2-3; V: TRBV12-3/TRBV12-4; DNA: TGTGCCAGCAGGGACTCTAGACAGCTCACAGATACGCAGTATTTT; CDR3: CASRDSRQLTDTQYF
D: TRBD2; size: -; J: TRBJ2-5; V: TRBV2; DNA: TGTGCCAGCAGTGGATGGCGGGGGTCGGTCCAAGAGACCCAGTACTTC; CDR3: CASSGWRGSVQETQYF
D: -; size: -; J: TRBJ1-2; V: TRBV27; DNA: TGTGCCAGCAGTTACACCACAGGGTTTGGCTACACCTTC; CDR3: CASSYTTGFGYTF
D: TRBD1; size: -; J: TRBJ1-4; V: TRBV29-1; DNA: TGCAGCGTTGAAGCCCGGGACAGGGGAGATGAAAAACTGTTTTTT; CDR3: CSVEARDRGDEKLFF
D: TRBD2; size: few; J: TRBJ2-7; V: TRBV4-3; DNA: TGCGCCAGCAGCCAAGTCGCTAGCGGGTTCGGGTACGAGCAGTACTTC; CDR3: CASSQVASGFGYEQYF
D: -; size: many; J: TRBJ1-2; V: TRBV12-3/TRBV12-4; DNA: TGTGCCAGCGTCTCTGAGGGTGAACCCGGCTATGGCTACACCTTC; CDR3: CASVSEGEPGYGYTF
D: -; size: few; J: TRBJ2-1; V: TRBV7-9; DNA: TGTGCCAGCAGCTTAGTGCCCGGGCTTAGCTCCTACAATGAGCAGTTCTTC; CDR3: CASSLVPGLSSYNEQFF
D: -; size: -; J: TRBJ1-2; V: TRBV6-1; DNA: TGTGCCAGCAGCCCGAGCGTCACAGGGTCCGGCTACACCTTC; CDR3: CASSPSVTGSGYTF
D: TRBD1; size: -; J: TRBJ2-5; V: TRBV6-2/TRBV6-3; DNA: TGTGCCAGCAGTCGAAGGACAGGGGGCAGAGAGACCCAGTACTTC; CDR3: CASSRRTGGRETQYF
D: TRBD2; size: -; J: TRBJ2-7; V: TRBV4-3; DNA: TGCGCCAGCAGCCAAGATCGGAGCGGGGGTGCCTACGAGCAGTACTTC; CDR3: CASSQDRSGGAYEQYF
D: -; size: few; J: TRBJ1-5; V: TRBV20-1; DNA: TGCAGTGCTAGCATGCGGACCAATCAGCCCCAGCATTTT; CDR3: CSASMRTNQPQHF
D: -; size: few; J: TRBJ2-1; V: TRBV18; DNA: TGTGCCAGCTCACCCCGTGAGTGGATCCCAATAAACAATGAGCAGTTCTTC; CDR3: CASSPREWIPINNEQFF
D: TRBD2; size: -; J: TRBJ2-2; V: TRBV6-2/TRBV6-3; DNA: TGTGCCAGCAGTACCCTTCGGACTAGCGGGGGACCGAACACCGGGGAGCTGTTTTTT; CDR3: CASSTLRTSGGPNTGELFF
D: TRBD2; size: -; J: TRBJ2-7; V: TRBV30; DNA: TGTGCCTGGAACCTAGCGGGGGAGTACGAGCAGTACTTC; CDR3: CAWNLAGEYEQYF
D: TRBD2; size: few; J: TRBJ2-7; V: TRBV7-9; DNA: TGTGCCAGCAGCTTAGATGCGGGGGGGCGCGAGCAGTACTTC; CDR3: CASSLDAGGREQYF
D: TRBD1; size: few; J: TRBJ2-1; V: TRBV5-1; DNA: TGCGCCAGCAGCTTGAGGACAGGGCTCAATGAGCAGTTCTTC; CDR3: CASSLRTGLNEQFF
D: TRBD2; size: many; J: TRBJ2-3; V: TRBV2; DNA: TGTGCCAGTGTATCGGCTAGCGGGAACACAGATACGCAGTATTTT; CDR3: CASVSASGNTDTQYF
D: TRBD1; size: few; J: TRBJ2-5; V: TRBV27; DNA: TGTGCCAGCAGGCCAGGACAGGGGGTAACCCAGTACTTC; CDR3: CASRPGQGVTQYF
D: -; size: -; J: TRBJ2-3; V: TRBV20-1; DNA: TGCAGTGCTAGAGATATTACTCGGCCGGGCCCGAGCACAGATACGCAGTATTTT; CDR3: CSARDITRPGPSTDTQYF
D: -; size: -; J: TRBJ2-1; V: TRBV4-3; DNA: TGCGCCAGCAGCCAAGAAAAGTTGGCGGGAATTGAGCAGTTCTTC; CDR3: CASSQEKLAGIEQFF
D: -; size: many; J: TRBJ2-7; V: TRBV29-1; DNA: TGCAGCGTAGCCTTAGGGCAAGGGGGGCGCGGTGAGCAGTACTTC; CDR3: CSVALGQGGRGEQYF
D: -; size: many; J: TRBJ2-5; V: TRBV24-1; DNA: TGTGCCACCAGTGACCCCGAAGAGACCCAGTACTTC; CDR3: CATSDPEETQYF
D: -; size: few; J: TRBJ2-4; V: TRBV20-1; DNA: TGCAGCCCTCTGAAGGTAGCCAAAAACATTCAGTACTTC; CDR3: CSPLKVAKNIQYF
D: TRBD2; size: many; J: TRBJ2-1; V: TRBV5-6; DNA: TGTGCCAGCAGTGGGACTACCTACAATGAGCAGTTCTTC; CDR3: CASSGTTYNEQFF
D: TRBD1; size: many; J: TRBJ1-1; V: TRBV29-1; DNA: TGCAGCGATTGGGCAGGGGGCACTGAAGCTTTCTTT; CDR3: CSDWAGGTEAFF
D: -; size: many; J: TRBJ2-7; V: TRBV9; DNA: TGTGCCAGCAGCGCCTCAGGGGTCGAGCAGTACTTC; CDR3: CASSASGVEQYF